The 31 T cell receptor beta chains below all came from one sample that was sequenced in a study of CD8 T cells in ankylosing spondylitis. Findings and caveats of the study: There was a TCR beta motif, made of several highly homologous variants, that appeared characteristic of ankylosing spondylitis blood.

Each CDR3 protein is one row after TCRdb ran MiXCR on the 5' RACE reads. The repertoire has about 540,000 distinct CDR3 sequences, about 13% of them found once; the top ten carry 6.5% to 7%. These receptors lack a known antigen. Sequences were obtained from blood, either unsorted or a sorted T cell fraction (not recorded which). The origin of the receptors is a male donor with ankylosing spondylitis.

Points on this clonotype: No conserved phenylalanine or tryptophan is present at the end of the CDR3, so a read error is the likely explanation. Because the CDR3's place on the DNA is in doubt, the DNA is left out and the CDR3 is given as listed by TCRdb. This rearrangement joins TRBV6-2 or TRBV6-3 to TRBJ1-1; TRBD1 reflects the table's D call only, with no check against the DNA. Germline CDR1 reads MNHEY; CDR2 reads SVGEGT. The length of the CDR3 is 13 amino acids, counting both ends. The CDR3 here is CASSWRTGGVYSV.

Ten or more counts support this clonotype. The CDR3 loop is CASSRLRMGYGYTF. Written as DNA, the CDR3 is TGTGCCAGCAGTCGACTCCGAATGGGGTATGGCTACACCTTC. V is TRBV12-3 or TRBV12-4 and J is TRBJ1-2; D unresolved. This CDR3 has 14 amino acids. V lost 5 bases, J lost 5 bases, and 15 bases lay in between.

The chain recombines TRBV18 with TRBJ1-5; a weak D match, TRBD1 (5 bases). Germline assignment: CDR1 KGHSH and CDR2 LQKENI. V dropped 3 bases and J dropped 4 bases, with 16 bases sitting between them. The CDR3 is made up of 16 amino acids. The CDR3 DNA reads TGTGCCAGCTCACCCTCCGGGACTGAGGGGAATCAGCCCCAGCATTTT. Its protein product is CASSPSGTEGNQPQHF.

In this sample, this clonotype turned up many times. The chain employs TRBV2 and TRBJ1-4; D may be TRBD1 (5 bases). There are 14 residues in the CDR3. Germline V gene lookup returns CDR1 SNHLY and CDR2 FYNNEI. The V gene lost 6 bases and the J gene lost 8 bases, with 16 bases spanning the gap. DNA of the CDR3: TGTGCCAGCAGGGGGACGGGAGGGAACGAAAAACTGTTTTTT. It encodes CASRGTGGNEKLFF.

The rearrangement joins TRBV7-8 to TRBJ2-5, with D unclear. The germline V gene encodes CDR1 SGHVS and CDR2 FQNEAQ. The CDR3 totals 13 residues. Trimming took 5 bases from V and 2 from J, leaving 9 bases between them. The CDR3 here is CASSRNRQETQYF. The CDR3 DNA is TGTGCCAGCAGCCGAAACAGACAAGAGACCCAGTACTTC.

V usage is TRBV7-9 and J usage is TRBJ2-3; D unclear. Per germline, CDR1 SEHNR and CDR2 FQNEAQ (reference sequence). V was clipped by 4 bases and J by 1 base, with 6 bases between them. The CDR3 consists of 13 residues. The CDR3 nucleotides read TGTGCCAGCAGCTCGCGGCGCACAGATACGCAGTATTTT. It is translated as CASSSRRTDTQYF.

The rearrangement links TRBV13 to TRBJ2-4; 8 bases are a match to TRBD1. Germline CDR1 and CDR2: PRHDT and FYEKMQ (reference sequence). This CDR3 has 16 residues. J was trimmed by 0 bases and V by 4 bases; bases with no gene match: 5. DNA of the CDR3: TGTGCCAGCAGCTCCCAGGGGGCTACAGCCAAAAACATTCAGTACTTC. Amino acid sequence: CASSSQGATAKNIQYF.

The chain couples TRBV2 to TRBJ1-5; no reliable D call. Germline V CDR1 and CDR2: SNHLY, FYNNEI. The CDR3 consists of 12 residues. The V and J ends lost 3 bases and 11 bases respectively, with 11 bases between them. The CDR3 is CASSDWTFTQHF. The DNA of the CDR3 is TGTGCCAGCAGTGATTGGACCTTTACCCAGCATTTT. The full variable domain, in which reference TRBV2 and TRBJ1-5 provide the parts outside the CDR3, is EPEVTQTPSHQVTQMGQEVILRCVPISNHLYFYWYRQILGQKVEFLVSFYNNEISEKSEIFDDQFSVERPDGSNFTLKIRSTKLEDSAMYFCASSDWTFTQHFGDGTRLSIL.

The chain combines TRBV7-9 with TRBJ1-6; no clear D gene. The germline V gene encodes CDR1 SEHNR and CDR2 FQNEAQ (reference sequence). The V and J ends lost 0 bases and 8 bases respectively, with 11 bases between them. The CDR3 runs 15 residues. CDR3: CASSLANLIDSPLHF. In DNA form, the CDR3 reads TGTGCCAGCAGCTTAGCGAATTTAATTGATTCACCCCTCCACTTT. The full variable domain, rest sourced from reference TRBV7-9 and TRBJ1-6, is DTGVSQNPRHKITKRGQNVTFRCDPISEHNRLYWYRQTLGQGPEFLTYFQNEAQLEKSRLLSDRFSAERPKGSFSTLEIQRTEQGDSAMYLCASSLANLIDSPLHFGNGTRLTVT.

This chain links TRBV20-1 with TRBJ1-4, with 9 bases aligning to TRBD1. Germline V gene sequence: CDR1 DFQATT, CDR2 SNEGSKA (reference sequence). The CDR3 is 15 residues long. V dropped 3 bases and J dropped 4; count of bases not matched to a gene: 6. The CDR3, as DNA: TGCAGTGCTAGTGGCGGGACAGGGATTAATGAAAAACTGTTTTTT. Translated, it gives CSASGGTGINEKLFF.

CDR3 sequence reads: CSATRPGSRYEQYF. The CDR3, as DNA: TGCAGTGCTACCCGCCCCGGGAGTAGGTACGAGCAGTACTTC. The chain joins TRBV20-1 to TRBJ2-7; D perhaps matches TRBD2 (6 bases). This CDR3 is built from 14 residues. V was trimmed by 4 bases and J by 4 bases, leaving 17 bases between them. Germline V gene sequence: CDR1 DFQATT, CDR2 SNEGSKA (reference sequence).

Here the CDR3 DNA reads TGCGCCAGCAGCCCCGGACAGGGGAAGGCAGAGACCCAGTACTTC. Its protein is CASSPGQGKAETQYF. The J gene is TRBJ2-5, the V gene TRBV5-1, with 9 bases fitting TRBD1. Germline V lookup: CDR1 SGHRS, CDR2 YFSETQ. V lost 4 bases to trimming and J lost 4 bases; unmatched junction nucleotides: 8. The CDR3 spans 15 residues.

This clonotype was counted a few times. The V and J genes are TRBV12-3 or TRBV12-4 and TRBJ2-1; no clear D gene. The V end lost 2 bases, the J end lost 13 bases, and 9 bases lay between the germline ends. There are 11 residues in the CDR3. CDR3: CASSLIESQFF. The CDR3, as DNA: TGTGCCAGCAGTTTAATCGAGTCCCAGTTCTTC.

The genes are TRBV15 and TRBJ1-2, with D unresolved. The V end lost 1 base, the J end lost 2 bases, and 8 bases lay between the germline ends. Germline values: CDR1 LNHNV, CDR2 YYDKDF (reference sequence). There are 14 residues in the CDR3. CDR3 sequence (DNA): TGTGCCACCAGCAGAGCCAAGGCAAACTATGGCTACACCTTC. Protein sequence: CATSRAKANYGYTF.

This clonotype was seen ten or more times. The genes are TRBV29-1 and TRBJ2-5; TRBD2 agrees at 13 bases. The CDR3 consists of 14 residues. Germline V lookup: CDR1 SQVTM, CDR2 ANQGSEA. V lost 4 bases and J lost 4; bases outside the gene matches: 3. CDR3 in amino acids: CSVAGLAGRETQYF. The CDR3 bases are TGCAGCGTTGCGGGACTAGCGGGAAGAGAGACCCAGTACTTC.

This clonotype was seen only a few times. This sequence joins TRBV5-1 and TRBJ2-1; 10 nucleotides align to TRBD2. The CDR3 spans 17 residues. CDR1 SGHRS and CDR2 YFSETQ come from the germline V gene. The V segment lost 3 bases and the J segment 2 bases; nucleotides outside the gene matches: 8. CDR3 in amino acids: CASSSKLAGSPYNEQFF. The DNA of the CDR3 is TGCGCCAGCAGCTCCAAACTAGCGGGAAGTCCCTACAATGAGCAGTTCTTC. Full variable domain (rest looked up from reference TRBV5-1 and TRBJ2-1): KAGVTQTPRYLIKTRGQQVTLSCSPISGHRSVSWYQQTPGQGLQFLFEYFSETQRNKGNFPGRFSGRQFSNSRSEMNVSTLELGDSALYLCASSSKLAGSPYNEQFFGPGTRLTVL.

The chain employs TRBV29-1 and TRBJ2-5, with 11 bases that match TRBD2. Germline loops: CDR1 SQVTM, CDR2 ANQGSEA. V shed 7 bases, J shed 10 bases, and the junction held 14 bases outside the gene matches. The CDR3 is 14 residues long. CDR3 bases: TGCAGCGCCCTATCGATCGATAGCGGGAGGGACCAGTACTTC. Amino acids: CSALSIDSGRDQYF.

This chain links TRBV7-8 with TRBJ1-5, with a possible D match to TRBD1 (5 bases). The CDR3 is made up of 17 amino acids. V was shortened by 0 bases and J by 3 bases, with 15 bases between the two germline ends. Per germline, CDR1 SGHVS and CDR2 FQNEAQ. In nucleotides, the CDR3 is TGTGCCAGCAGCTTAGCCGGGGACCTAACCAACAATCAGCCCCAGCATTTT. As protein: CASSLAGDLTNNQPQHF.

This clonotype has more than one count but fewer than ten. The chain combines TRBV11-2 with TRBJ1-3, with TRBD1 identical over 8 bases. The CDR3 length is 18 residues. The V gene's germline CDR1 is SGHAT and CDR2 FQNNGV. J was trimmed by 3 bases and V by 4 bases; bases with no gene match: 14. CDR3 DNA sequence: TGTGCCAGCAGCTCGGGGGGCAGGGGGCCAATTCGTGGAAACACCATATATTTT. Translating it yields CASSSGGRGPIRGNTIYF.

This clonotype occurred a few times. This chain links TRBV5-1 with TRBJ1-2, with unresolved D. This CDR3 has 15 residues. Trimming removed 0 bases from V and 4 bases from J, with 13 bases in between. From germline, CDR1 is SGHRS and CDR2 YFSETQ. CDR3 residues: CASSLEETSAYGYTF. The CDR3 DNA reads TGCGCCAGCAGCTTGGAAGAGACATCGGCCTATGGCTACACCTTC.

This clonotype was counted ten times or more. The chain couples TRBV18 to TRBJ2-7, with D perhaps being TRBD1 or TRBD2 (5 bases each). Germline V lookup: CDR1 KGHSH, CDR2 LQKENI. Trimming left V 0 bases short and J 2 bases short, with 17 bases between. The CDR3 is 17 residues long. The CDR3 loop reads CASSPPGALQLPYEQYF. In nucleotides, the CDR3 is TGTGCCAGCTCACCACCCGGGGCACTCCAACTACCCTACGAGCAGTACTTC. Looking up the rest from reference TRBV18 and TRBJ2-7 gives the full variable domain: NAGVMQNPRHLVRRRGQEARLRCSPMKGHSHVYWYRQLPEEGLKFMVYLQKENIIDESGMPKERFSAEFPKEGPSILRIQQVVRGDSAAYFCASSPPGALQLPYEQYFGPGTRLTVT.

This clonotype has a handful of counts. V usage is TRBV7-9 and J usage is TRBJ2-5, with TRBD2 matching over 9 bases. Germline CDR1 is SEHNR and CDR2 is FQNEAQ (reference sequence). The CDR3 runs to 16 residues. V was clipped by 4 bases and J by 0 bases; unmatched bases: 6. The DNA of the CDR3 is TGTGCCAGCAGCTCGGGACTAGCAGAGTACCAAGAGACCCAGTACTTC. Translating gives CASSSGLAEYQETQYF. Complete variable domain (other parts from reference TRBV7-9 and TRBJ2-5): DTGVSQNPRHKITKRGQNVTFRCDPISEHNRLYWYRQTLGQGPEFLTYFQNEAQLEKSRLLSDRFSAERPKGSFSTLEIQRTEQGDSAMYLCASSSGLAEYQETQYFGPGTRLLVL.

This clonotype occurred a few times. The chain has TRBV13 and TRBJ2-4; D gene uncertain. The CDR3 covers 15 residues. Looked up from germline, CDR1 is PRHDT and CDR2 is FYEKMQ (reference sequence). The ends were cut back, 5 bases at V and 0 bases at J, with 11 bases in the middle. CDR3 amino acids: CASSARSLAKNIQYF. The CDR3 DNA reads TGTGCCAGCAGCGCTCGATCCCTAGCCAAAAACATTCAGTACTTC. The entire variable domain, with the rest obtained from reference TRBV13 and TRBJ2-4, is as follows: AAGVIQSPRHLIKEKRETATLKCYPIPRHDTVYWYQQGPGQDPQFLISFYEKMQSDKGSIPDRFSAQQFSDYHSELNMSSLELGDSALYFCASSARSLAKNIQYFGAGTRLSVL.

The chain uses TRBV20-1 and TRBJ2-1; D gene ambiguous. This CDR3 is 12 amino acids long. Trimming removed 3 bases at V and 10 bases at J, with 13 bases between. Per germline, CDR1 DFQATT and CDR2 SNEGSKA (reference sequence). The CDR3 coding sequence is TGCAGTGCTAGTTCCGGTTATCGGGAGCAGTTCTTC. It yields the protein CSASSGYREQFF.

The gene calls are TRBV29-1 and TRBJ2-3; D is perhaps TRBD2 (6 bases). V was cut by 7 bases and J by 0 bases, with 8 bases left in between. The CDR3 sequence is 12 residues long. Germline assignment: CDR1 SQVTM and CDR2 ANQGSEA. The CDR3 nucleotides are TGCAGCGGGGGGGACAGCACAGATACGCAGTATTTT. Its protein product is CSGGDSTDTQYF.

V is TRBV6-5 and J is TRBJ2-2; D remains ambiguous. The germline CDR1 and CDR2 sequences are MNHEY and SVGAGI. V shed 0 bases and J shed 0 bases, with 5 bases lying between them. The CDR3 length is 15 residues. CDR3 in DNA: TGTGCCAGCAGTTACTCGCAGGCGAACACCGGGGAGCTGTTTTTT. The encoded protein is CASSYSQANTGELFF.

This clonotype was counted between two and nine times. The chain has TRBV5-1 and TRBJ1-1; D unresolved. V dropped 4 bases and J dropped 3 bases, with 10 bases sitting between them. This CDR3 has 13 amino acids. Germline V lookup: CDR1 SGHRS, CDR2 YFSETQ. The DNA for the CDR3 is TGCGCCAGCAGCGGCACAGCGGACACTGAAGCTTTCTTT. Its translation: CASSGTADTEAFF.

This clonotype was seen more than once but under ten times. The V and J genes are TRBV6-6 and TRBJ2-7; perhaps TRBD2 as D (5 bases). This CDR3 comprises 13 residues. The V and J ends lost 5 bases and 3 bases respectively, with 11 bases between them. CDR1 is MNHNY, CDR2 SVGAGI, per germline (reference sequence). The CDR3 here is CASSHGIHYEQYV. In nucleotides, the CDR3 is TGTGCCAGCAGTCACGGGATCCACTACGAGCAGTACGTC.

V and J are TRBV6-2 or TRBV6-3 and TRBJ2-7; possibly TRBD2 for D (7 bases). CDR3 length: 13 amino acids. Trimming left V 11 bases short and J 3 bases short, with 17 bases between. CDR1 and CDR2 (germline): MNHEY, SVGEGT. DNA of the CDR3: TGTGCCTCACGGGGGGCAACGCGCTACGAGCAGTACGTC. It yields the protein CASRGATRYEQYV.

This clonotype showed up many times. One junction end disagrees with the germline gene, perhaps due to a read error. V and J are TRBV5-1 and TRBJ1-1; D remains unclear. Germline V gene data show CDR1 as SGHRS and CDR2 as YFSETQ. The CDR3 covers 13 residues. The CDR3 sequence is CASSLDVNTEAFF. CDR3 in DNA: TGTGCCAGCAGCTTGGACGTGAACACTGAAGCTTTCTTT.

This clonotype was observed a few times. The chain is built from TRBV30 and TRBJ1-1; D is undetermined. V was pared by 0 bases and J by 1 base, with 9 bases between. This CDR3 has 14 residues. The germline V gene encodes CDR1 GTSNPN and CDR2 SVGIG (reference sequence). CDR3 sequence (DNA): TGTGCCTGGAGTGTACTATCAGGGAACACTGAAGCTTTCTTT. Protein product: CAWSVLSGNTEAFF.